The 32 T cell receptor beta chains below come from one sample, sequenced in a study of CD8 T cell repertoires and HIV-1 epitope variants. These receptors lack a known antigen. Sequenced by immunoSEQ multiplex PCR; TCRdb stores in-frame clones only, minus some. The table includes 5,400 or so clones, around 63% detected once. Sequencing was performed on cultured CD8+ T cells derived from PBMCs. Receptor source: a male donor with HIV.

This clone is labeled large. One end of the junction does not line up with germline, which may come from a read error. This chain connects TRBV5-6 to TRBJ1-2; 10 bases match TRBD1. Germline V gene data show CDR1 as SGHDT and CDR2 as YYEEEE. This CDR3 spans 14 amino acids. The CDR3 sequence: CASSDPGTGVLGAF. The DNA for the CDR3 is TGTGCCAGCAGCGATCCCGGGACAGGGGTCCTCGGTGCCTTC.

This clone was seen a few times. The chain combines TRBV11-2 with TRBJ1-1; D unclear. Germline V gives CDR1 SGHAT, CDR2 FQNNGV. The CDR3 length is 12 residues. V dropped 2 bases and J dropped 1 base, with 2 bases sitting between them. The CDR3 protein is CASSLWNTEAFF. The CDR3 DNA reads TGTGCCAGCAGCTTATGGAACACTGAAGCTTTCTTT. The full variable domain, completed using reference TRBV11-2 and TRBJ1-1, is EAGVAQSPRYKIIEKRQSVAFWCNPISGHATLYWYQQILGQGPKLLIQFQNNGVVDDSQLPKDRFSAERLKGVDSTLKIQPAKLEDSAVYLCASSLWNTEAFFGQGTRLTVV.

This chain links TRBV7-6 with TRBJ2-3; unclear D gene. In germline, CDR1 is SGHVS, CDR2 FNYEAQ. V lost 5 bases to trimming and J lost 4 bases, with 10 bases between them. This CDR3 is 13 amino acids long. The CDR3 coding sequence is TGTGCCAGCAGCGCCACTCGGGCAGATACGCAGTATTTT. Its translation is CASSATRADTQYF.

The chain carries TRBV28 and TRBJ2-7; D might be TRBD1 (6 bases). The germline V gene has CDR1 MDHEN and CDR2 SYDVKM. The CDR3 runs to 14 residues. The V end was cut by 3 bases, the J end by 5 bases, with 14 bases between. CDR3 in DNA: TGTGCCAGCAGTTTCAGTGGCAGGGGAAACGAGCAGTACTTC. Amino acid sequence: CASSFSGRGNEQYF.

The chain recombines TRBV9 with TRBJ2-7; D unclear. Trimming cost V 4 bases and J 6 bases, with 17 bases left between them. The germline V gene has CDR1 SGDLS and CDR2 YYNGEE. The CDR3 length is 14 residues. CDR3 sequence (DNA): TGTGCCAGCAGCCCAAATGATGGGCCTCGCGAGCAGTACTTC. Its protein is CASSPNDGPREQYF.

The chain couples TRBV28 to TRBJ2-3, with D hard to call. CDR1 MDHEN and CDR2 SYDVKM come from the germline V gene. The V and J ends lost 2 bases and 1 base respectively, with 7 bases between them. There are 14 residues in the CDR3. The CDR3 loop reads CASSLLTGTDTQYF. CDR3 sequence (DNA): TGTGCCAGCAGTTTACTAACGGGCACAGATACGCAGTATTTT.

The chain couples TRBV4-1 to TRBJ2-3; D is ambiguous. CDR3 length equals 17 residues. CDR1 and CDR2 from the germline V gene are MGHRA and YSYEKL. V was shortened by 0 bases and J by 2 bases, with 15 bases between the two germline ends. CDR3 DNA: TGCGCCAGCAGCCAAGACCCTGGCGGTGGAGACACAGATACGCAGTATTTT. Its protein is CASSQDPGGGDTDTQYF.

The count of this clone is one. The chain combines TRBV19 with TRBJ2-1, with D perhaps TRBD2 (6 bases). From germline, CDR1 is LNHDA and CDR2 SQIVND (reference sequence). The CDR3 covers 17 residues. V was trimmed by 5 bases and J by 3 bases, leaving 20 bases between them. Here the CDR3 DNA reads TGTGCCAGTAGTGGGAGTCGGCTAGCGACCGACTACAATGAGCAGTTCTTC. It specifies CASSGSRLATDYNEQFF.

There are a few counts of this clone. The J gene is TRBJ2-1, the V gene TRBV6-5, with 10 bases matching TRBD2. V lost 0 bases to trimming and J lost 6 bases; unmatched junction nucleotides: 5. This CDR3 is built from 16 residues. Germline V gene lookup returns CDR1 MNHEY and CDR2 SVGAGI. CDR3 DNA sequence: TGTGCCAGCAGTTACTCGCCTAGCGGGGGACGCAATGAGCAGTTCTTC. Translating it yields CASSYSPSGGRNEQFF.

The CDR3 coding sequence is TGCGCCAGCAGCTGGGGGGGCGGAGGCACTGAAGCTTTCTTT. Its translation is CASSWGGGGTEAFF. This chain connects TRBV5-1 to TRBJ1-1; D may be TRBD1 (6 bases). The CDR3 contains 14 residues. The germline gives CDR1 SGHRS, CDR2 YFSETQ. The germline V and J ends were trimmed by 3 bases and 4 bases, with 13 bases remaining between them.

The chain combines TRBV28 with TRBJ1-1; no clear D. Trimming cost V 3 bases and J 1 base, with 3 bases left between them. The germline V gene has CDR1 MDHEN and CDR2 SYDVKM. The CDR3 is 12 amino acids. CDR3: CASSFTNTEAFF. The CDR3 DNA reads TGTGCCAGCAGTTTCACGAACACTGAAGCTTTCTTT. The full variable domain, in which reference TRBV28 and TRBJ1-1 provide the parts outside the CDR3, is DVKVTQSSRYLVKRTGEKVFLECVQDMDHENMFWYRQDPGLGLRLIYFSYDVKMKEKGDIPEGYSVSREKKERFSLILESASTNQTSMYLCASSFTNTEAFFGQGTRLTVV.

This clone was picked up a small number of times. The chain has TRBV6-6 and TRBJ1-2; 8 bases are shared with TRBD1. The CDR3 runs to 12 residues. V shed 4 bases and J 6 bases; nucleotides not matched to a gene: 1. The V gene's germline CDR1 is MNHNY and CDR2 SVGAGI (reference sequence). The CDR3 protein is CASSSTGDGYTF. In DNA form, the CDR3 reads TGTGCCAGCAGTTCGACAGGGGATGGCTACACCTTC.

The CDR3 sequence: CASSSGQPTGELFF. The CDR3 coding sequence is TGTGCCAGCAGCTCTGGCCAGCCAACCGGGGAGCTGTTTTTT. The V and J genes are TRBV5-6 and TRBJ2-2; D unclear. V was shortened by 3 bases and J by 5 bases, with 11 bases between the two germline ends. The germline V gene encodes CDR1 SGHDT and CDR2 YYEEEE. The CDR3 spans 14 residues.

The J gene is TRBJ2-7, the V gene TRBV5-1, with 11 nucleotides matching TRBD1. V lost 0 bases, J lost 6 bases, and 8 bases stayed unmatched. The germline gives CDR1 SGHRS, CDR2 YFSETQ. There are 16 residues in the CDR3. CDR3 sequence (DNA): TGCGCCAGCAGCTTGGATGGGGACAGGGGGTTGGGCGAGCAGTACTTC. As protein: CASSLDGDRGLGEQYF.

This clone was recorded only once. The J gene is TRBJ2-2, the V gene TRBV6-5; no definite D call. There are 14 residues in the CDR3. Per germline, CDR1 MNHEY and CDR2 SVGAGI. Trimming removed 0 bases from V and 1 base from J, with 3 bases in between. CDR3 bases: TGTGCCAGCAGTTACTCCCGGAACACCGGGGAGCTGTTTTTT. Encoded protein: CASSYSRNTGELFF.

The CDR3 reads CASSIRPPQEEQFF. The CDR3 bases are TGTGCCAGTAGTATTCGACCCCCACAGGAGGAGCAGTTCTTC. The chain carries TRBV19 and TRBJ2-1; possible D gene TRBD1, 5 bases. Germline assignment: CDR1 LNHDA and CDR2 SQIVND (reference sequence). Trimming stripped 3 bases from V and 10 bases from J, with 16 bases between. This CDR3 is built from 14 residues.

This chain connects TRBV6-5 to TRBJ2-1; D is uncertain. The CDR3 length is 12 residues. CDR1 and CDR2 (germline): MNHEY, SVGAGI. Trimming pared 0 bases from V and 5 bases from J, leaving 2 bases between. For the CDR3, the DNA is TGTGCCAGCAGTTACTCTCACAATGAGCAGTTCTTC. Its protein is CASSYSHNEQFF.

V usage is TRBV28 and J usage is TRBJ2-5, with no clear D. Germline V gene data show CDR1 as MDHEN and CDR2 as SYDVKM. CDR3 length equals 14 residues. The V end was cut by 8 bases, the J end by 0 bases, with 13 bases between. The CDR3, as DNA: TGTGCCAGCCCATCCGATGCGTACCAAGAGACCCAGTACTTC. This translates into CASPSDAYQETQYF.

The chain combines TRBV6-1 with TRBJ2-1, with unresolved D. Trimming took off 10 bases at V and 2 bases at J, with 9 bases between the two ends. Germline CDR1 is MNHNS and CDR2 is SASEGT. This CDR3 contains 12 residues. The CDR3 sequence: CATLQPYNEQFF. CDR3 nucleotides: TGTGCCACCCTGCAACCCTACAATGAGCAGTTCTTC.

This clone has only a few counts. The chain carries TRBV7-9 and TRBJ1-1; no clear D gene. Trimming shortened V by 2 bases and J by 3 bases, and 13 bases separated the two germline ends. This CDR3 is 15 amino acids long. CDR1 and CDR2 from the germline V gene are SEHNR and FQNEAQ (reference sequence). The CDR3 loop reads CASSLPVGPYTEAFF. In DNA, the CDR3 is TGTGCCAGCAGCTTACCTGTGGGCCCTTACACTGAAGCTTTCTTT.

Only a few counts were recorded for this clone. The V gene is TRBV7-8, the J gene TRBJ1-5; D is unclear. Deletions cut 5 bases from V and 5 bases from J, with 10 bases between. This CDR3 contains 13 residues. Per germline, CDR1 SGHVS and CDR2 FQNEAQ. This CDR3 reads CASSQRWDQPQHF. The CDR3 DNA is TGTGCCAGCAGCCAAAGGTGGGATCAGCCCCAGCATTTT.

The gene calls are TRBV19 and TRBJ2-1; weak D call: TRBD2 (5 bases). CDR3 length: 14 residues. CDR1 is LNHDA and CDR2 is SQIVND in the germline V gene (reference sequence). Trimming removed 3 bases from V and 9 bases from J, with 15 bases in between. CDR3 DNA: TGTGCCAGTAGTATGTCGCTAGCAATGGGTGAGCAGTTCTTC. Its protein is CASSMSLAMGEQFF.

The chain combines TRBV6-5 with TRBJ1-1; D is undetermined. Germline CDR1 is MNHEY and CDR2 is SVGAGI. V lost 6 bases to trimming and J lost 4 bases, with 6 bases between them. The CDR3 consists of 11 residues. The CDR3 is CASSPGTEAFF. The CDR3 DNA reads TGTGCCAGCAGCCCCGGCACTGAAGCTTTCTTT.

The chain carries TRBV27 and TRBJ2-3; 7 positions match TRBD2. CDR1 and CDR2 (germline): MNHEY, SMNVEV (reference sequence). The CDR3 contains 15 residues. V gave up 3 bases and J gave up 6 bases; unmatched junction bases: 9. DNA for the CDR3: TGTGCCAGCAGTTTGGGCGGCGGGAGATTGGATACGCAGTATTTT. Translating it yields CASSLGGGRLDTQYF.

This rearrangement joins TRBV5-4 to TRBJ2-7; 9 bases are a match to TRBD1. This CDR3 is built from 15 residues. Germline CDR1 reads SGHNT; CDR2 reads YYREEE (reference sequence). The trim removed 1 base at V and 0 bases at J, leaving 2 bases unmatched. The CDR3 loop is CASSLLGQGSYEQYF. For the CDR3, the DNA is TGTGCCAGCAGCTTGTTGGGACAGGGCTCCTACGAGCAGTACTTC.

The J gene is TRBJ2-3, the V gene TRBV11-2; D is undetermined. This CDR3 region has 13 residues. Germline loops: CDR1 SGHAT, CDR2 FQNNGV. The germline V and J ends were trimmed by 5 bases and 2 bases, with 8 bases remaining between them. CDR3 sequence reads: CASSPGNTDTQYF. The CDR3 coding sequence is TGTGCCAGCAGCCCCGGAAACACAGATACGCAGTATTTT.

The CDR3: CASSLWAGQGDEAFF. The CDR3, as DNA: TGTGCCAGCAGCTTATGGGCCGGGCAGGGTGATGAAGCTTTCTTT. The rearrangement joins TRBV7-2 to TRBJ1-1; a possible D gene is TRBD1 (5 bases). Germline values: CDR1 SGHTA, CDR2 FQGNSA. Trimming pared 2 bases from V and 7 bases from J, leaving 17 bases between. The CDR3 consists of 15 residues.

This clone qualifies as medium-sized. The chain carries TRBV27 and TRBJ2-3; 9 nucleotides match TRBD2. Germline V gene sequence: CDR1 MNHEY, CDR2 SMNVEV (reference sequence). This CDR3 is built from 17 residues. The ends lost 4 bases at V and 2 bases at J; junction bases unmatched: 10. CDR3 loop: CASSSTSTSGDTDTQYF. The CDR3 DNA is TGTGCCAGCAGTTCTACATCGACTAGCGGAGACACAGATACGCAGTATTTT.

The chain combines TRBV6-5 with TRBJ2-1; 9 nucleotides agree with TRBD2. This CDR3 spans 14 amino acids. V gave up 0 bases and J gave up 7 bases; unmatched junction bases: 1. Germline V gene data show CDR1 as MNHEY and CDR2 as SVGAGI. CDR3 protein: CASSYSLAGNEQFF. The CDR3 bases are TGTGCCAGCAGTTACTCTCTAGCGGGAAATGAGCAGTTCTTC.

This clone was picked up a small number of times. The rearrangement uses TRBV9 and TRBJ2-5; a weak D match, TRBD2 (7 bases). The CDR3 has 16 amino acids. In germline, CDR1 is SGDLS, CDR2 YYNGEE. The ends were cut back, 3 bases at V and 2 bases at J, with 17 bases in the middle. The CDR3 spells CASSGRGGERQETQYF. The CDR3, as DNA: TGTGCCAGCAGCGGACGAGGGGGGGAGAGACAAGAGACCCAGTACTTC.

The chain combines TRBV5-4 with TRBJ1-6; 7 bases agree with TRBD1. Germline CDR1 is SGHNT and CDR2 is YYREEE (reference sequence). V trimming: 1 base; J trimming: 5 bases; junction bases outside the gene matches: 6. CDR3 length: 16 residues. The CDR3 nucleotides are TGTGCCAGCAGCTTGAATTATGGGACAGATAATTCACCCCTCCACTTT. Its translation: CASSLNYGTDNSPLHF. Using reference TRBV5-4 and TRBJ1-6 for the parts outside the CDR3, the full variable domain is ETGVTQSPTHLIKTRGQQVTLRCSSQSGHNTVSWYQQALGQGPQFIFQYYREEENGRGNFPPRFSGLQFPNYSSELNVNALELDDSALYLCASSLNYGTDNSPLHFGNGTRLTVT.

The chain has TRBV7-2 and TRBJ1-1; possibly TRBD1 for D (6 bases). The germline CDR1 and CDR2 sequences are SGHTA and FQGNSA. CDR3 length equals 17 residues. Trimming took 2 bases from V and 3 from J, leaving 19 bases between them. The CDR3 DNA sequence: TGTGCCAGCAGCTTACACGGTCCGGGGGCGGGTGACACTGAAGCTTTCTTT. Encoded protein: CASSLHGPGAGDTEAFF.